This entry lists 22 T cell receptor beta chains sequenced from one sample in a study of T cell clonality in common variable immunodeficiency. Some clones are missing from TCRdb's copy, which holds only in-frame ones; the method was immunoSEQ multiplex PCR. The record shows around 24,000 clones for this sample, with no singletons present. Antigen specificity for these receptors is unknown. The study's findings and limits: In common variable immunodeficiency, TCR beta chains reportedly carried fewer deletions and N-nucleotide insertions.

The specimen was peripheral blood mononuclear cells. Receptor source: a human donor with common variable immunodeficiency.

This clone was counted only a few times. The observed sequence ends 3 residues before the CDR3 terminus, with the missing tail filled in from the germline J gene. The gene calls are TRBV13 and TRBJ1-6; no firm D call. V was trimmed by 5 bases and J by 5 bases, leaving 10 bases between them. The CDR3 extends over 14 amino acids. CDR1 and CDR2 (germline): PRHDT, FYEKMQ (reference sequence). Here the CDR3 reads CASSPPGNNSPLHF. Incomplete CDR3 DNA: TGTGCCAGCAGCCCCCCGGGGAATAATTCACCC.

The sample holds a few counts of this clone. The sequence runs out 3 residues before the end of the CDR3; the remainder is reconstructed from the germline J gene. The rearrangement uses TRBV11-2 and TRBJ2-5; TRBD2 is a possible D gene (6 bases). This CDR3 has 15 residues. Between the trimmed V and J ends, which lost 1 base and 3 bases, there was a span of 12 bases. Per germline, CDR1 SGHAT and CDR2 FQNNGV. Partial CDR3 DNA: TGTGCCAGCAGCTTAGTATGGGACTTGAAAGAGACC. Translated, it gives CASSLVWDLKET. The whole CDR3 is CASSLVWDLKETQYF.

Concerning this clone itself: The sequenced fragment ends 3 residues before the CDR3 boundary, so the rest is inferred from the germline J gene. The gene calls are TRBV19 and TRBJ2-7; D gene unclear. V was clipped by 1 base and J by 6 bases, with 7 bases between them. The CDR3 is 12 residues long. Germline V CDR1 and CDR2: LNHDA, SQIVND (reference sequence). This chain's CDR3 is CASSIGSSEQYF. CDR3 DNA (partial): TGTGCCAGTAGTATAGGGTCTAGCGAG. Complete variable domain (other parts from reference TRBV19 and TRBJ2-7): DGGITQSPKYLFRKEGQNVTLSCEQNLNHDAMYWYRQDPGQGLRLIYYSQIVNDFQKGDIAEGYSVSREKKESFPLTVTSAQKNPTAFYLCASSIGSSEQYFGPGTRLTVT.

This clone was counted many times. The sequence runs out 3 residues before the end of the CDR3; the remainder is reconstructed from the germline J gene. The chain joins TRBV7-6 to TRBJ2-1, with 7 bases matching TRBD2. The CDR3 is 17 residues long. CDR1 and CDR2 (germline): SGHVS, FNYEAQ. V dropped 1 base and J dropped 3; count of bases not matched to a gene: 9. CDR3 DNA (partial): TGTGCCAGCAGCTTAGGGCCGGCGGGAGCGAGCTACAATGAG. Translated: CASSLGPAGASYNE. The whole CDR3 protein is CASSLGPAGASYNEQFF.

At least ten counts were recorded for this clone. The CDR3 goes on 3 residues after the read ends, and that part is filled in from the germline J gene. The chain combines TRBV5-1 with TRBJ2-1; tentatively, D is TRBD1 or TRBD2 (5 bases each). The CDR3 contains 16 residues. Germline CDR1 reads SGHRS; CDR2 reads YFSETQ. V was cut by 3 bases and J by 4 bases, with 17 bases left in between. The sequenced part of the CDR3 DNA is TGCGCCAGCAGCTCGAGGGCCCAGGGCTGGTACAATGAG. It translates to CASSSRAQGWYNE. The whole CDR3 sequence reads CASSSRAQGWYNEQFF.

This clone has just a few counts. The missing CDR3 end, 3 residues past where the read stops, is filled in from the germline J gene. Other DNA sequences from this sample encode an identical CDR3 as well. This rearrangement joins TRBV5-1 to TRBJ2-5, with 7 bases lining up with TRBD2. The CDR3 extends over 13 amino acids. Germline V lookup: CDR1 SGHRS, CDR2 YFSETQ. Trimming removed 4 bases from V and 2 bases from J; junction bases left unmatched: 2. The CDR3: CASSGGGQETQYF. The sequenced CDR3 bases are TGCGCCAGCAGCGGGGGGGGTCAAGAGACC.

In this sample, this clone turned up many times. The CDR3 end lies 3 residues beyond the end of the read and is filled in from the germline J gene. The rearrangement links TRBV12-3 or TRBV12-4 to TRBJ2-1; tentative D call: TRBD2 (5 bases). This CDR3 is built from 12 residues. Trimming stripped 11 bases from V and 4 bases from J, with 12 bases between. The covered CDR3 bases are TGTGCCTCGGGGTTGGGGTACAATGAG. This translates into CASGLGYNE. The whole CDR3 reads CASGLGYNEQFF.

Partial CDR3 DNA: TGTGCCAGTACCTCTGGGACAGGGTATAGCAATCAGCCC. Its translation: CASTSGTGYSNQP. The CDR3 as a whole reads CASTSGTGYSNQPQHF. This rearrangement joins TRBV19 to TRBJ1-5; 9 bases fit TRBD1. The observed sequence ends 3 residues before the CDR3 terminus, with the missing tail filled in from the germline J gene. Trimming took 7 bases from V and 0 from J; bases not matched to a gene: 7. This CDR3 comprises 16 residues. Per germline, CDR1 LNHDA and CDR2 SQIVND (reference sequence).

By share of the sample, this clone is medium-sized. The CDR3 spells CASSPGLAGGQETQYF. The CDR3 DNA, read in part, is TGTGCCAGCTCACCCGGACTAGCGGGAGGGCAAGAGACC. The rearrangement uses TRBV18 and TRBJ2-5, with TRBD2 identical over 15 bases. The read gets to within 3 residues of the CDR3 end, and the germline J gene fills in the rest. Germline values: CDR1 KGHSH, CDR2 LQKENI. With V trimmed by 3 bases and J by 2 bases, 1 base remained unmatched. The CDR3 loop spans 16 amino acids.

Of note for this clone: Read coverage stops 3 residues before the CDR3 terminus; the germline J gene supplies the remainder. The chain couples TRBV5-1 to TRBJ2-1; D assignment may be TRBD1 or TRBD2 (6 bases each). Per germline, CDR1 SGHRS and CDR2 YFSETQ. The CDR3 has 15 amino acids. The germline V and J ends were trimmed by 1 base and 9 bases, with 17 bases remaining between them. CDR3 bases read: TGCGCCAGCAGCTTGTGGGAGGACAGAAGCAGTGAG. Amino acids: CASSLWEDRSSE. The whole CDR3 is CASSLWEDRSSEQFF.

This clone occurred a few times. CDR3 sequence: CASSLEGLAGGRLEQYF. The covered CDR3 bases are TGCGCCAGCAGCTTGGAGGGACTAGCGGGAGGGCGTCTCGAG. The gene calls are TRBV5-1 and TRBJ2-7; 16 bases align to TRBD2. The read ends 3 residues early relative to the CDR3; the germline J gene fills the gap. Germline CDR1 SGHRS, CDR2 YFSETQ. The CDR3 has 17 residues. The V gene end was trimmed by 0 bases and the J gene end by 6 bases; junction bases not matched to a gene: 6.

With regard to this clone: Coverage ceases 3 residues before the CDR3 finishes, and the germline J gene fills in the end. J is TRBJ2-7 and V is TRBV7-9; 8 bases are shared with TRBD1. Unmatched junction bases numbered 8, after V lost 5 bases and J lost 5 bases. Germline lookup yields CDR1 SEHNR and CDR2 FQNEAQ (reference sequence). The CDR3 is made up of 14 amino acids. The covered CDR3 bases are TGTGCCAGCAGCCCATTGACAGGGGTCGACGAG. Residues: CASSPLTGVDE. The whole CDR3 is CASSPLTGVDEQYF. Full variable domain (outside the CDR3, taken from reference TRBV7-9 and TRBJ2-7): DTGVSQNPRHKITKRGQNVTFRCDPISEHNRLYWYRQTLGQGPEFLTYFQNEAQLEKSRLLSDRFSAERPKGSFSTLEIQRTEQGDSAMYLCASSPLTGVDEQYFGPGTRLTVT.

As for this clone: The CDR3 end is not reached by the read, which stops 3 residues before it; the germline J gene fills it in. The rearrangement links TRBV20-1 to TRBJ1-2; possibly TRBD1 for D (6 bases). The V end was cut by 0 bases, the J end by 5 bases, with 19 bases between. Germline CDR1 and CDR2: DFQATT and SNEGSKA (reference sequence). The CDR3 spans 16 residues. The CDR3 sequence is CSARDLRGPFQYGYTF. The covered CDR3 bases are TGCAGTGCTAGAGATCTCAGGGGCCCGTTCCAATATGGC.

In the case of this clone: Read coverage stops 3 residues before the CDR3 terminus; the germline J gene supplies the remainder. The genes are TRBV5-1 and TRBJ2-1, with TRBD2 matching 8 bases. Germline CDR1 is SGHRS and CDR2 is YFSETQ. The CDR3 runs to 15 residues. Trimming removed 1 base from V and 2 bases from J; junction bases left unmatched: 2. The CDR3 bases that were read are TGCGCCAGCAGCTTGACTAGCGGTACCTACAATGAG. Encoded protein: CASSLTSGTYNE. In full, the CDR3 is CASSLTSGTYNEQFF.

By proportion, this clone is medium-sized. The read ends 3 residues before the CDR3 terminus; that terminus is restored from the germline J gene. The genes are TRBV20-1 and TRBJ2-5; 7 bases fit TRBD2. Looked up from germline, CDR1 is DFQATT and CDR2 is SNEGSKA (reference sequence). Losses at the gene ends were 7 bases for V and 5 bases for J; bases not matched to a gene: 7. This CDR3 has 12 amino acids. The covered CDR3 bases are TGCAGTGGGGGGACTACACGGGAGACC. Protein: CSGGTTRET. The whole CDR3 sequence reads CSGGTTRETQYF.

Details on this clone: The read ends 3 residues early relative to the CDR3; the germline J gene fills the gap. The chain employs TRBV7-9 and TRBJ1-1; D unresolved. With 1 base removed from V and 0 bases from J, the gap between germline ends came to 6 bases. CDR1 SEHNR and CDR2 FQNEAQ come from the germline V gene (reference sequence). This CDR3 is 14 amino acids long. The CDR3 DNA, read in part, is TGTGCCAGCAGCTTAGAGAACATGAACACTGAA. Amino acid sequence: CASSLENMNTE. In full, the CDR3 is CASSLENMNTEAFF.

Turning to this clone: The read halts 3 residues ahead of the CDR3 end, with the missing end drawn from the germline J gene. V and J are TRBV30 and TRBJ1-6, with D perhaps TRBD1 (5 bases). Looked up from germline, CDR1 is GTSNPN and CDR2 is SVGIG (reference sequence). Trimming stripped 0 bases from V and 0 bases from J, with 12 bases between. The CDR3 length is 17 residues. Incomplete CDR3 DNA: TGTGCCTGGAGTGTCCCTAGACAGAGCTCCTATAATTCACCC. Protein: CAWSVPRQSSYNSP. The full-length CDR3 reads as CAWSVPRQSSYNSPLHF. The full variable domain, with the rest looked up from reference TRBV30 and TRBJ1-6, is SQTIHQWPATLVQPVGSPLSLECTVEGTSNPNLYWYRQAAGRGLQLLFYSVGIGQISSEVPQNLSASRPQDRQFILSSKKLLLSDSGFYLCAWSVPRQSSYNSPLHFGNGTRLTVT.

About this clone itself: The read is 3 residues too short to cover the CDR3 end, so that end is filled in from the germline J gene. The genes are TRBV6-2 or TRBV6-3 and TRBJ1-1; no clear D. V dropped 2 bases and J dropped 2 bases, with 6 bases sitting between them. CDR3 size: 13 residues. Germline-derived CDR1 and CDR2 are MNHEY and SVGEGT. The chain's CDR3 is CASSYRGNTEAFF. The covered CDR3 bases are TGTGCCAGCAGTTACCGGGGAAACACTGAA.

This clone has a handful of counts. The read finishes 3 residues shy of the CDR3 end, and the germline J gene is used to complete it. V usage is TRBV2 and J usage is TRBJ1-5; TRBD1 is a possible D gene (6 bases). Germline-derived CDR1 and CDR2 are SNHLY and FYNNEI. The V end lost 8 bases, the J end lost 1 base, and 12 bases lay between the germline ends. The CDR3 is made up of 14 amino acids. The CDR3 bases that were read are TGTGCCAGCTCTGGTCAGGGGAGCAATCAGCCC. Translating gives CASSGQGSNQP. The complete CDR3 sequence is CASSGQGSNQPQHF.

This clone was observed many times. The sequence runs out 3 residues before the end of the CDR3; the remainder is reconstructed from the germline J gene. This sequence joins TRBV7-3 and TRBJ2-1, with 7 nucleotides matching TRBD1. The germline V gene has CDR1 SGHTA and CDR2 FQGTGA. The CDR3 loop spans 17 amino acids. J lost 6 bases, V lost 5 bases, and 16 bases had no gene match. The CDR3 here is CASSPSQGSRISNEQFF. The covered CDR3 bases are TGTGCCAGCAGCCCATCACAGGGGTCGCGGATTAGCAATGAG.

Concerning this clone: Read sequence stops 3 residues before the CDR3 end, and the germline J gene provides the missing end. The genes are TRBV18 and TRBJ1-2, with 8 bases matching TRBD1. V trimming: 3 bases; J trimming: 4 bases; junction bases outside the gene matches: 7. This CDR3 region has 15 residues. Germline V gives CDR1 KGHSH, CDR2 LQKENI. CDR3 in amino acids: CASSPGLDRAYGYTF. The sequenced part of the CDR3 DNA is TGTGCCAGCTCACCGGGATTGGACAGGGCCTATGGC.

In the case of this clone: The CDR3 is cut off 3 residues early in the read; its end comes from the germline J gene. J is TRBJ2-2 and V is TRBV7-3; the match to TRBD2 covers 11 bases. Germline V CDR1 and CDR2: SGHTA, FQGTGA. The CDR3 has 19 amino acids. The J segment lost 3 bases and the V segment lost 0 bases, leaving 9 bases of the junction unmatched. Incomplete CDR3 DNA: TGTGCCAGCAGCTTAACGAGGGGCCTAGCGGGGGGTGACACCGGGGAG. It codes for CASSLTRGLAGGDTGE. The full-length CDR3 reads as CASSLTRGLAGGDTGELFF.